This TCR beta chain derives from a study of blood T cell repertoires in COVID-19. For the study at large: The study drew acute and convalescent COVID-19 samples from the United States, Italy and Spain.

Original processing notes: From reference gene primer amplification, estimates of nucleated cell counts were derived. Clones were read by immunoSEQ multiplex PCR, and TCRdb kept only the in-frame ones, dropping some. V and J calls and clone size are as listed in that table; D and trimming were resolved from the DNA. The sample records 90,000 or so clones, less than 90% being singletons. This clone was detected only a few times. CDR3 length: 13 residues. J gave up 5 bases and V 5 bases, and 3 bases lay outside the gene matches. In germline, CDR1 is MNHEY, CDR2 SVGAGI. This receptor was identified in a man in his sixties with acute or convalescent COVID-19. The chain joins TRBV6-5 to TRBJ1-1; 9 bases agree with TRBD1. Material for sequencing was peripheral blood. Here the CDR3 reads CASSTGTGTEAFF. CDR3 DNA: TGTGCCAGCAGTACCGGGACAGGGACTGAAGCTTTCTTT.